This TCR beta chain was identified in a study of beta chain features in type 1 diabetes. Study findings and constraints: Type 1 diabetes patients had fewer VDJ junction insertions and more deletions. Type 1 diabetes patients had TCRB CDR3s that were shorter (moderately but significantly so) in all four CD4+ subsets.

Since all of the isolated RNA was reverse transcribed, expressed TCRB transcripts were what got sequenced. The protocol was immunoSEQ multiplex PCR, while the TCRdb copy is restricted to in-frame clones and leaves out a portion. Counted here are a few hundred thousand clones, 8% to 10% occurring once; the ten biggest clones make up approximately 0.55%. This clone was seen repeatedly, ten times or more. What it binds is unknown. The V and J ends lost 5 bases and 6 bases respectively, with 16 bases between them. Germline V gene sequence: CDR1 SGHTA, CDR2 FQGNSA. The CDR3 runs to 14 residues. This rearrangement joins TRBV7-2 to TRBJ1-2, with no clear D. The receptor was derived from a man aged 25-45 years with type 1 diabetes. Input material: central memory CD4+ T cells from blood. CDR3 nucleotides: TGTGCCAGCAGCGCCCGGGGTGATGGGCATGGCTACACCTTC. Amino acid sequence: CASSARGDGHGYTF.